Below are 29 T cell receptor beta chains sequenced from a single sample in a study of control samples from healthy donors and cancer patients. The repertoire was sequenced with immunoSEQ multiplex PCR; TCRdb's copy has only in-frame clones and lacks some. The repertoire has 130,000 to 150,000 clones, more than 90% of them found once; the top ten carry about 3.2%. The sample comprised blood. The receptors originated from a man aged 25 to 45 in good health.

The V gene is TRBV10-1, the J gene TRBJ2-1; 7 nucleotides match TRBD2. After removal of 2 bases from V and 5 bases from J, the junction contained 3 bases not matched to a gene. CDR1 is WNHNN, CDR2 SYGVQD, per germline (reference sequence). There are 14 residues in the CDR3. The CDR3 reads CASSEAGVNNEQFF. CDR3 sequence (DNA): TGCGCCAGCAGTGAGGCGGGGGTAAACAATGAGCAGTTCTTC.

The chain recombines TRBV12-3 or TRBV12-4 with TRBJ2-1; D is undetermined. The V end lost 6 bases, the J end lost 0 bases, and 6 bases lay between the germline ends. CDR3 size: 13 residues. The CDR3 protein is CASSLDSYNEQFF. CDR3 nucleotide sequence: TGTGCCAGCAGCCTAGACTCCTACAATGAGCAGTTCTTC.

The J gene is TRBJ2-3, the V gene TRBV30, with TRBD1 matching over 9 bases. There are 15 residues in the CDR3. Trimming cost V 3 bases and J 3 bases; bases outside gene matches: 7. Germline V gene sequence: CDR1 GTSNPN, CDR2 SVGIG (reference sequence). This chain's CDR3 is CAWREQGALTDTQYF. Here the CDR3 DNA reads TGTGCCTGGAGGGAACAGGGGGCGCTTACAGATACGCAGTATTTT.

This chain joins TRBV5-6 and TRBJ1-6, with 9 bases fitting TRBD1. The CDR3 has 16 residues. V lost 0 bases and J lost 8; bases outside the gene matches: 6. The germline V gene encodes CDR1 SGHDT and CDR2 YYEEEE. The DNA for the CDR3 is TGTGCCAGCAGCTTGGACCTGTGGACAGGGGATTCACCCCTCCACTTT. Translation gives CASSLDLWTGDSPLHF.

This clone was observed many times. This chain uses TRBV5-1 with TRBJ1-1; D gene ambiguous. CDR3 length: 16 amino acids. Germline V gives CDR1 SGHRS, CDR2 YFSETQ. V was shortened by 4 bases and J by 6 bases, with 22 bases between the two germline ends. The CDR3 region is CASSLTPPDRKSEAFF. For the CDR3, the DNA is TGCGCCAGCAGCCTGACCCCCCCGGACCGCAAGTCTGAAGCTTTCTTT.

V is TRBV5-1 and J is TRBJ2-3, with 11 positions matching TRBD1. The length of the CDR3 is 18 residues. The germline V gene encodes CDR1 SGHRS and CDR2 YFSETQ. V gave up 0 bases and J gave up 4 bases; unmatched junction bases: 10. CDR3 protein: CASSLGPGQGALSDTQYF. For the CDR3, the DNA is TGCGCCAGCAGCTTGGGTCCTGGACAGGGGGCTTTATCAGATACGCAGTATTTT. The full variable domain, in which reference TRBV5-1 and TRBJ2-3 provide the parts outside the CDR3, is KAGVTQTPRYLIKTRGQQVTLSCSPISGHRSVSWYQQTPGQGLQFLFEYFSETQRNKGNFPGRFSGRQFSNSRSEMNVSTLELGDSALYLCASSLGPGQGALSDTQYFGPGTRLTVL.

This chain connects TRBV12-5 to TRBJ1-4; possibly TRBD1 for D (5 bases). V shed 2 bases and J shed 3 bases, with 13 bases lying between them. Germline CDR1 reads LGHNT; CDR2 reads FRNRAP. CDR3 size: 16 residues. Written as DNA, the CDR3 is TGTGCTAGTGGTTTGCCCAACAGGACGGCTAATGAAAAACTGTTTTTT. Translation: CASGLPNRTANEKLFF.

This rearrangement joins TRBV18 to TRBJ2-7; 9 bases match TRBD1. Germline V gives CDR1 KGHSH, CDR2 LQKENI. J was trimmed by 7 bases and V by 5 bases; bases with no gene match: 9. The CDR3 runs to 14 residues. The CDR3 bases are TGTGCCAGCTCAGGGGACAGGGCAGATTATGAGCAGTACTTC. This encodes CASSGDRADYEQYF.

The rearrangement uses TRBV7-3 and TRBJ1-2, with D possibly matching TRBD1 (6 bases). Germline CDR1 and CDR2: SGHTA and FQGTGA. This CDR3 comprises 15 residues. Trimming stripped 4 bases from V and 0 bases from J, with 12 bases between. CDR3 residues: CASSSSPGANYGYTF. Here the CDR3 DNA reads TGTGCCAGCAGCTCCTCCCCAGGGGCTAACTATGGCTACACCTTC.

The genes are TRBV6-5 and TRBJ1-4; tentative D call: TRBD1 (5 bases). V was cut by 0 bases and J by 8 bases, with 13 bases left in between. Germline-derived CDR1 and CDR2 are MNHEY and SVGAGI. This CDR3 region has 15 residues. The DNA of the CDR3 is TGTGCCAGCAGTTACTCGGGGGTATCGAAAGAAAAACTGTTTTTT. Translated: CASSYSGVSKEKLFF.

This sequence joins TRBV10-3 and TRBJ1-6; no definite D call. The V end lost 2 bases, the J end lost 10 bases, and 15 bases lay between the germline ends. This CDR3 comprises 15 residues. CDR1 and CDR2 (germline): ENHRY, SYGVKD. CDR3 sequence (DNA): TGTGCCATCAGTGAGGGTCCGGGGTACGGCTCACCCCTCCACTTT. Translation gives CAISEGPGYGSPLHF.

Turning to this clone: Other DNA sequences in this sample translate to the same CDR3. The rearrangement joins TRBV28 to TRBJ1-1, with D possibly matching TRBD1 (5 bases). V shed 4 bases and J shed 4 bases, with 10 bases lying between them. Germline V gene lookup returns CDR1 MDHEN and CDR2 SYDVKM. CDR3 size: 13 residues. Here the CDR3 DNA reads TGTGCCAGCAGTTCGCAGGGCGGCACTGAAGCTTTCTTT. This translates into CASSSQGGTEAFF. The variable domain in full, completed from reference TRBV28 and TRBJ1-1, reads DVKVTQSSRYLVKRTGEKVFLECVQDMDHENMFWYRQDPGLGLRLIYFSYDVKMKEKGDIPEGYSVSREKKERFSLILESASTNQTSMYLCASSSQGGTEAFFGQGTRLTVV.

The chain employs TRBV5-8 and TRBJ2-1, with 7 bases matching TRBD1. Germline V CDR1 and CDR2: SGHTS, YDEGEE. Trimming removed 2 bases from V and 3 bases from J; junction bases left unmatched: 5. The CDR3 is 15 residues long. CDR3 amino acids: CASSFRDSLYNEQFF. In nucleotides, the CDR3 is TGTGCCAGCAGCTTCAGGGACAGCCTCTACAATGAGCAGTTCTTC.

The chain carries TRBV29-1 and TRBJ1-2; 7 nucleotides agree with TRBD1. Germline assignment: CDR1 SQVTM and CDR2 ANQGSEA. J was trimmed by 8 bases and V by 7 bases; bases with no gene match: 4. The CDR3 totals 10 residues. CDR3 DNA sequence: TGCAGCGATAGGGACAGAGGCTACACCTTC. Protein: CSDRDRGYTF. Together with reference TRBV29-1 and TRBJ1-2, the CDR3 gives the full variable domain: SAVISQKPSRDICQRGTSLTIQCQVDSQVTMMFWYRQQPGQSLTLIATANQGSEATYESGFVIDKFPISRPNLTFSTLTVSNMSPEDSSIYLCSDRDRGYTFGSGTRLTVV.

CDR3 bases: TGTGCCAGCAGGAAAGTAGGACAGACAGATACGCAGTATTTT. Encoded protein: CASRKVGQTDTQYF. V is TRBV7-9 and J is TRBJ2-3; D possibly corresponds to TRBD1 (6 bases). Germline CDR1 reads SEHNR; CDR2 reads FQNEAQ (reference sequence). The CDR3 consists of 14 residues. The germline V and J ends were trimmed by 6 bases and 3 bases, with 13 bases remaining between them.

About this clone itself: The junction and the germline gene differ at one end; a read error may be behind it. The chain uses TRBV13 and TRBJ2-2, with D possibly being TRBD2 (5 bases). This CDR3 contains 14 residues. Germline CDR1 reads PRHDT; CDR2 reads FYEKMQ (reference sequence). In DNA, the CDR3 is TGTGCCAGCAGCTCTTCGGGCTGTTACCGGGGAGCTGTTTTT. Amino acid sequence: CASSSSGCYRGAVF.

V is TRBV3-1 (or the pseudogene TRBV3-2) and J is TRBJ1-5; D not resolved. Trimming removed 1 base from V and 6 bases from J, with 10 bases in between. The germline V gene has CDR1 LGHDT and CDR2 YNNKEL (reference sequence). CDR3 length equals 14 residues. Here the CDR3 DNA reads TGTGCCAGCAGCCAAGCGGGAGGAGCTCAGCCCCAGCATTTT. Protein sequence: CASSQAGGAQPQHF.

The CDR3 is CASSFPGLAGTYNEQFF. In DNA, the CDR3 is TGTGCCAGCAGCTTCCCGGGACTAGCGGGGACCTACAATGAGCAGTTCTTC. This chain joins TRBV13 and TRBJ2-1; 13 bases line up with TRBD2. The CDR3 has 17 amino acids. Losses at the gene ends were 3 bases for V and 2 bases for J; bases not matched to a gene: 4. Germline assignment: CDR1 PRHDT and CDR2 FYEKMQ (reference sequence).

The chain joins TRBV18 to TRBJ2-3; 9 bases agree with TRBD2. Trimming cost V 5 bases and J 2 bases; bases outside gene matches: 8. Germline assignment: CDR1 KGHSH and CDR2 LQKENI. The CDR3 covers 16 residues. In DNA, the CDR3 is TGTGCCAGCTCAGGCAAGCGGGGGGCTTCCACAGATACGCAGTATTTT. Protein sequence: CASSGKRGASTDTQYF.

CDR3 DNA: TGCGCCAGCAGGGGACAGGGGCCGGGGGAGCAGTACTTC. Translated: CASRGQGPGEQYF. The chain is built from TRBV5-1 and TRBJ2-7, with 10 bases matching TRBD1. This CDR3 region has 13 residues. Germline V gene lookup returns CDR1 SGHRS and CDR2 YFSETQ. Germline trimming cut 5 bases from V and 7 bases from J; bases unmatched to any gene: 6.

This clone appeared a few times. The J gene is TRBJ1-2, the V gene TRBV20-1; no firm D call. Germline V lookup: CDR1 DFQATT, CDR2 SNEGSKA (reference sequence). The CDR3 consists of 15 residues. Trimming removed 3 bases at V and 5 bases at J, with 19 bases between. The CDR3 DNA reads TGCAGTGCTAGTCCGGCAGGCCTGATGGGTTATGGCTACACCTTC. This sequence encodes CSASPAGLMGYGYTF.

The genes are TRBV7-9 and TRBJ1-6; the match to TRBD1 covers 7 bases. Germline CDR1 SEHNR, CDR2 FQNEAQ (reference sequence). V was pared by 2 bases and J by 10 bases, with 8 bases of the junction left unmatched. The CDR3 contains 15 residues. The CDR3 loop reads CASSLQRQGYSPLHF. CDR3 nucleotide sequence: TGTGCCAGCAGCTTACAGAGACAGGGATACTCACCCCTCCACTTT.

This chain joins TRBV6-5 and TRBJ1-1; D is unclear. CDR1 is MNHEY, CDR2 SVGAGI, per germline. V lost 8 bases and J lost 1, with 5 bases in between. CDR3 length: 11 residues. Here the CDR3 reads CASVQNTEAFF. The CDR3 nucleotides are TGTGCCAGCGTTCAGAACACTGAAGCTTTCTTT.

CDR3 region: CASSQDSVQRGFDEQFF. CDR3 nucleotide sequence: TGTGCCAGCAGCCAAGATTCCGTCCAGCGGGGTTTCGATGAGCAGTTCTTC. The chain employs TRBV3-1 (or the pseudogene TRBV3-2) and TRBJ2-1; 7 nucleotides line up with TRBD2. With 0 bases clipped from V and 8 bases from J, the junction kept 13 bases outside the gene matches. The CDR3 loop spans 17 amino acids. Germline CDR1 reads LGHDT; CDR2 reads YNNKEL (reference sequence).

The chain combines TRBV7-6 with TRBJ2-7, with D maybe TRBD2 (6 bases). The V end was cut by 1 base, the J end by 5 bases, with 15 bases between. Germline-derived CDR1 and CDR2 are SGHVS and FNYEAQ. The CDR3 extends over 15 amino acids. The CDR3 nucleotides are TGTGCCAGCAGCTTAGAAGGAGGGTTGGTGGACGAGCAGTACTTC. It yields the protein CASSLEGGLVDEQYF.

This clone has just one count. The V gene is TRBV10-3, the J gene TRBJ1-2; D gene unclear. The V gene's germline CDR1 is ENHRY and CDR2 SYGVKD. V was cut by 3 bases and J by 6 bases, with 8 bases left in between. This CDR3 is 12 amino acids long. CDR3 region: CAISEVGDGYTF. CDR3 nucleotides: TGTGCCATCAGTGAAGTGGGAGATGGCTACACCTTC.

CDR3 loop: CASTPSLTNEKLFF. The CDR3 DNA sequence: TGCGCCAGCACACCCTCTCTAACTAATGAAAAACTGTTTTTT. This chain links TRBV5-1 with TRBJ1-4, with D unclear. The V gene's germline CDR1 is SGHRS and CDR2 YFSETQ. The CDR3 spans 14 residues. The V gene lost 6 bases and the J gene lost 1 base, with 10 bases spanning the gap.

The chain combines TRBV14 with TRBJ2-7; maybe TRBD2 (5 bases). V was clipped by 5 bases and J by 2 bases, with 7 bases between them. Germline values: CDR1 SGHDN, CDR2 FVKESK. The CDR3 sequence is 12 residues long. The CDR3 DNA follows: TGTGCCAGCAGCACCGGGGCCTACGAGCAGTACTTC. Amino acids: CASSTGAYEQYF.

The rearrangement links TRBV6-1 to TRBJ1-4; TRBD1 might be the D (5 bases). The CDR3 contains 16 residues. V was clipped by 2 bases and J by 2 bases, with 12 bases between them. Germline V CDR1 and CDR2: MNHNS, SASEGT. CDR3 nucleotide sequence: TGTGCCAGCAGTGAATGGGGACTGAACACTAATGAAAAACTGTTTTTT. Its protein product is CASSEWGLNTNEKLFF.